These 26 T cell receptor beta chains came from one sample sequenced in a study of shared clonotypes between healthy human individuals. Method: immunoSEQ multiplex PCR; TCRdb's copy keeps in-frame clones and lacks some. The sample shows around 690,000 clones, 90% of them seen only once. The source material was memory CD8+ T cells from PBMCs. Subset denoted: CD45RO+ cells pooled with CCR7-negative TemRA cells. These TCRs come from a man aged 18 to 30 in good health. Some clones in this sample may be carry-over from other donors' samples.

The rearrangement joins TRBV15 to TRBJ1-2; maybe TRBD1 (6 bases). Germline V gene lookup returns CDR1 LNHNV and CDR2 YYDKDF (reference sequence). The CDR3 is made up of 14 amino acids. V shed 1 base and J shed 5 bases, with 11 bases lying between them. The CDR3 DNA sequence: TGTGCCACCAGCAGAGGGGGGACAAAATATGGCTACACCTTC. The encoded protein is CATSRGGTKYGYTF.

The genes are TRBV2 and TRBJ2-2; the match to TRBD2 covers 7 bases. Germline trimming cut 2 bases from V and 7 bases from J; bases unmatched to any gene: 4. Germline V gives CDR1 SNHLY, CDR2 FYNNEI. The CDR3 extends over 14 amino acids. The CDR3 region is CASSESAGVGELFF. Here the CDR3 DNA reads TGTGCCAGCAGTGAATCGGCGGGGGTCGGGGAGCTGTTTTTT. Using reference TRBV2 and TRBJ2-2 for the parts outside the CDR3, the full variable domain is EPEVTQTPSHQVTQMGQEVILRCVPISNHLYFYWYRQILGQKVEFLVSFYNNEISEKSEIFDDQFSVERPDGSNFTLKIRSTKLEDSAMYFCASSESAGVGELFFGEGSRLTVL.

The chain is built from TRBV25-1 and TRBJ2-2; weak D call: TRBD1 (5 bases). This CDR3 region has 15 residues. Germline CDR1 and CDR2: MGHDK and SYGVNS. Trimming left V 7 bases short and J 3 bases short, with 15 bases between. In nucleotides, the CDR3 is TGTGCCAGCACCCCACTCATGACAGACACCGGGGAGCTGTTTTTT. Amino acids: CASTPLMTDTGELFF.

The chain has TRBV27 and TRBJ1-5; 9 bases map to TRBD1. Germline V gene sequence: CDR1 MNHEY, CDR2 SMNVEV (reference sequence). J lost 6 bases, V lost 5 bases, and 8 bases had no gene match. The CDR3 totals 15 residues. The CDR3 DNA follows: TGTGCCAGCAGTATACAGGGGGCGCTGGGTCAGCCCCAGCATTTT. It yields the protein CASSIQGALGQPQHF.

This sequence joins TRBV11-2 and TRBJ2-1; 7 bases agree with TRBD2. With V trimmed by 1 base and J by 8 bases, 5 bases remained unmatched. In germline, CDR1 is SGHAT, CDR2 FQNNGV. The CDR3 contains 14 residues. The CDR3 here is CASSLGAGVYEQFF. CDR3 bases: TGTGCCAGCAGCTTAGGGGCGGGGGTCTATGAGCAGTTCTTC.

The chain employs TRBV19 and TRBJ2-7; 11 nucleotides agree with TRBD2. The length of the CDR3 is 15 residues. The junction had 6 bases not matched to a gene; V was cut back by 1 base and J by 7 bases. Per germline, CDR1 LNHDA and CDR2 SQIVND (reference sequence). The CDR3: CASSIAASGRSEQYF. The CDR3 DNA follows: TGTGCCAGTAGTATAGCTGCTAGCGGGAGGAGTGAGCAGTACTTC.

The chain recombines TRBV4-1 with TRBJ2-5, with D maybe TRBD2 (5 bases). The CDR3 has 16 residues. Trimming pared 0 bases from V and 1 base from J, leaving 12 bases between. Germline V gene sequence: CDR1 MGHRA, CDR2 YSYEKL. CDR3 sequence reads: CASSQDLAGFQETQYF. The CDR3 coding sequence is TGCGCCAGCAGCCAAGATCTTGCGGGTTTCCAAGAGACCCAGTACTTC.

The rearrangement links TRBV18 to TRBJ2-5; D is undetermined. The CDR3 consists of 15 residues. Germline lookup yields CDR1 KGHSH and CDR2 LQKENI. Trimming took 2 bases from V and 2 from J, leaving 12 bases between them. The CDR3 DNA reads as TGTGCCAGCTCACCATACAGTAAGAGGCAAGAGACCCAGTACTTC. Its protein is CASSPYSKRQETQYF.

The chain carries TRBV11-2 and TRBJ1-2, with D unresolved. Germline V gene lookup returns CDR1 SGHAT and CDR2 FQNNGV. V shed 0 bases and J shed 3 bases, with 11 bases lying between them. The CDR3 is 15 residues long. In DNA form, the CDR3 reads TGTGCCAGCAGCTTAGAAGTGGGGTCGCACTATGGCTACACCTTC. Its translation: CASSLEVGSHYGYTF.

Only one count was recorded for this clone. The genes are TRBV7-3 and TRBJ2-7; D gene unclear. V was pared by 5 bases and J by 0 bases, with 8 bases between. Germline assignment: CDR1 SGHTA and CDR2 FQGTGA. The CDR3 extends over 13 amino acids. CDR3 DNA sequence: TGTGCCAGCAGCCAAGGGATCTCCTACGAGCAGTACTTC. The encoded protein is CASSQGISYEQYF.

The CDR3 sequence is CASSQAGTYEQYF. DNA for the CDR3: TGTGCCAGCAGCCAAGCGGGAACCTACGAGCAGTACTTC. The chain uses TRBV7-9 and TRBJ2-7, with 7 positions matching TRBD2. V was pared by 5 bases and J by 2 bases, with 3 bases of the junction left unmatched. This CDR3 has 13 amino acids. Germline V gives CDR1 SEHNR, CDR2 FQNEAQ (reference sequence).

Points on this clone: Within the sample, other DNA sequences also encode this same CDR3. The J gene is TRBJ2-1, the V gene TRBV28; D uncertain. This CDR3 is 13 amino acids long. In germline, CDR1 is MDHEN, CDR2 SYDVKM. V lost 1 base and J lost 3, with 4 bases in between. The CDR3: CASSLSGYNEQFF. As DNA, the CDR3 is TGTGCCAGCAGTTTATCTGGCTACAATGAGCAGTTCTTC.

The V and J genes are TRBV27 and TRBJ2-1, with D perhaps TRBD1 (6 bases). In germline, CDR1 is MNHEY, CDR2 SMNVEV (reference sequence). The CDR3 has 13 amino acids. Deletions cut 5 bases from V and 4 bases from J, with 9 bases between. The CDR3 loop reads CASSRTVYNEQFF. In DNA, the CDR3 is TGTGCCAGCAGTAGGACAGTATACAATGAGCAGTTCTTC.

This sequence joins TRBV5-1 and TRBJ1-2; D is uncertain. The CDR3 is made up of 12 amino acids. CDR1 and CDR2 (germline): SGHRS, YFSETQ. The V end was cut by 0 bases, the J end by 6 bases, with 6 bases between. The CDR3 DNA is TGCGCCAGCAGCTTGGACATCCATGGCTACACCTTC. Protein sequence: CASSLDIHGYTF.

The J gene is TRBJ2-1, the V gene TRBV6-5, with TRBD1 matching over 7 bases. V dropped 6 bases and J dropped 4; count of bases not matched to a gene: 6. The CDR3 extends over 14 amino acids. The germline V gene encodes CDR1 MNHEY and CDR2 SVGAGI. The DNA of the CDR3 is TGTGCCAGCAGCCAGGGACAGCTTTACAATGAGCAGTTCTTC. This translates into CASSQGQLYNEQFF.

In this sample, this clone turned up once. V gene TRBV30 combines with J gene TRBJ2-5; TRBD2 is a possible D gene (6 bases). The DNA end is more similar to TRBJ2-7, so the J call may be wrong. Germline V CDR1 and CDR2: GTSNPN, SVGIG (reference sequence). The CDR3 consists of 16 residues. The CDR3 sequence is CAFGGPTSLAPYEQYF. As DNA, the CDR3 is TGTGCCTTCGGGGGTCCCACATCCCTCGCGCCCTACGAGCAGTACTTC.

On this clone: Other DNA sequences within the sample encode an identical CDR3. In nucleotides, the CDR3 is TGTGCCAGCAGCTTAGTGAGCGGGAGCTCCTACAATGAGCAGTTCTTC. Its translation is CASSLVSGSSYNEQFF. This rearrangement joins TRBV7-8 to TRBJ2-1, with 8 positions matching TRBD2. The CDR3 has 16 amino acids. The germline V gene has CDR1 SGHVS and CDR2 FQNEAQ. V was pared by 1 base and J by 0 bases, with 2 bases of the junction left unmatched.

The chain links TRBV10-3 to TRBJ1-4, with a weak D call TRBD1 (5 bases). Trimming cost V 6 bases and J 3 bases, with 14 bases left between them. The CDR3 consists of 15 residues. Germline values: CDR1 ENHRY, CDR2 SYGVKD. Here the CDR3 DNA reads TGTGCCATCAGGCAGGGAGTGGCAGCTAATGAAAAACTGTTTTTT. Protein product: CAIRQGVAANEKLFF.

This clone occurred a few times. Other nucleotide sequences in the sample specify the same CDR3. The CDR3 loop is CASSLNSNQPQHF. In DNA, the CDR3 is TGTGCCAGCAGCTTAAACAGCAATCAGCCCCAGCATTTT. The rearrangement links TRBV7-9 to TRBJ1-5; D is uncertain. Germline-derived CDR1 and CDR2 are SEHNR and FQNEAQ (reference sequence). V was cut by 2 bases and J by 1 base, with 3 bases left in between. The CDR3 length is 13 residues.

The V gene is TRBV18, the J gene TRBJ1-1; 11 nucleotides agree with TRBD1. V was pared by 4 bases and J by 1 base, with 5 bases of the junction left unmatched. CDR3 length equals 16 residues. CDR1 and CDR2 from the germline V gene are KGHSH and LQKENI. This CDR3 reads CASSQGTGGKNTEAFF. The CDR3 region has the DNA TGTGCCAGCTCACAAGGGACAGGGGGAAAGAACACTGAAGCTTTCTTT. Complete variable domain (other parts from reference TRBV18 and TRBJ1-1): NAGVMQNPRHLVRRRGQEARLRCSPMKGHSHVYWYRQLPEEGLKFMVYLQKENIIDESGMPKERFSAEFPKEGPSILRIQQVVRGDSAAYFCASSQGTGGKNTEAFFGQGTRLTVV.

The genes are TRBV29-1 and TRBJ2-1; 9 bases fit TRBD1. Germline lookup yields CDR1 SQVTM and CDR2 ANQGSEA. V lost 7 bases to trimming and J lost 9 bases; unmatched junction nucleotides: 10. This CDR3 has 13 residues. The CDR3 spells CSARTGEGGEQFF. Here the CDR3 DNA reads TGCAGCGCCCGGACAGGGGAGGGTGGTGAGCAGTTCTTC.

The chain has TRBV6-5 and TRBJ2-3; D might be TRBD1 (5 bases). The germline gives CDR1 MNHEY, CDR2 SVGAGI. V was cut by 0 bases and J by 0 bases, with 10 bases left in between. CDR3 length: 16 residues. CDR3 protein: CASSYSSGLSTDTQYF. CDR3 DNA sequence: TGTGCCAGCAGTTACTCATCAGGGTTGAGCACAGATACGCAGTATTTT.

The rearrangement uses TRBV6-1 and TRBJ1-4; D might be TRBD1 (5 bases). Germline V lookup: CDR1 MNHNS, CDR2 SASEGT. The CDR3 extends over 17 amino acids. Trimming removed 6 bases at V and 3 bases at J, with 20 bases between. The DNA for the CDR3 is TGTGCCAGCAGGGAACGGGACCTCGCCGGTGCTAATGAAAAACTGTTTTTT. It codes for CASRERDLAGANEKLFF.

This clone has just one count. V usage is TRBV5-8 and J usage is TRBJ2-1; 8 nucleotides agree with TRBD2. V was clipped by 0 bases and J by 4 bases; unmatched bases: 3. The germline CDR1 and CDR2 sequences are SGHTS and YDEGEE. The CDR3 runs 15 residues. In DNA form, the CDR3 reads TGTGCCAGCAGCTTGGGGACTAGCCAATACAATGAGCAGTTCTTC. Its translation: CASSLGTSQYNEQFF.

In regard to this clone: In the same sample, other DNA sequences code for this CDR3. The rearrangement links TRBV5-6 to TRBJ2-1; D unclear. Trimming cost V 0 bases and J 7 bases, with 5 bases left between them. Germline CDR1 SGHDT, CDR2 YYEEEE. The CDR3 runs to 12 residues. The CDR3 loop is CASSLGLNEQFF. CDR3 DNA: TGTGCCAGCAGCTTGGGCCTGAATGAGCAGTTCTTC.

The V call is TRBV11-2, the J call TRBJ2-7; D could derive from TRBD1 or TRBD2 (5 bases each). Trimming shortened V by 4 bases and J by 7 bases, and 17 bases separated the two germline ends. Germline CDR1 reads SGHAT; CDR2 reads FQNNGV. The CDR3 consists of 14 residues. Here the CDR3 reads CASSWDRSTREQYF. CDR3 DNA sequence: TGTGCCAGCAGCTGGGACCGCTCTACGCGTGAGCAGTACTTC.